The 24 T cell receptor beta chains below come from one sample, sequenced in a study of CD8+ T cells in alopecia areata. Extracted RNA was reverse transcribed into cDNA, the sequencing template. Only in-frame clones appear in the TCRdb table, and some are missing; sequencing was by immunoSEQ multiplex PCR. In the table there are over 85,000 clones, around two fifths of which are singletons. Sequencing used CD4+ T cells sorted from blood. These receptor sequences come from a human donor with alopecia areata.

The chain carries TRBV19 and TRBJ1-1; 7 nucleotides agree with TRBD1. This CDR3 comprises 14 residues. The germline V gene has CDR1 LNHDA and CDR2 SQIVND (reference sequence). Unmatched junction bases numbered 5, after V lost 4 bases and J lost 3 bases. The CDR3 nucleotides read TGTGCCAGTAGTACCGACAGGGCACACACTGAAGCTTTCTTT. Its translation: CASSTDRAHTEAFF.

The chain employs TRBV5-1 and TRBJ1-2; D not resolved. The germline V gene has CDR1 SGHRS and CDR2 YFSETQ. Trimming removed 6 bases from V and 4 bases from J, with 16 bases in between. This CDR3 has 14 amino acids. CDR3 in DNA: TGCGCCAGCACCTCCTCGAGCAGGTCCTATGGCTACACCTTC. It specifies CASTSSSRSYGYTF. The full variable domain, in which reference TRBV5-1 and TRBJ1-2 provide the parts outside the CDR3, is KAGVTQTPRYLIKTRGQQVTLSCSPISGHRSVSWYQQTPGQGLQFLFEYFSETQRNKGNFPGRFSGRQFSNSRSEMNVSTLELGDSALYLCASTSSSRSYGYTFGSGTRLTVV.

CDR3 DNA: TGTGCCAGTAGTATTCGGCTGAACACTGAAGCTTTCTTT. This codes for CASSIRLNTEAFF. The chain employs TRBV19 and TRBJ1-1; D is unclear. Germline CDR1 LNHDA, CDR2 SQIVND (reference sequence). There are 13 residues in the CDR3. The germline V and J ends were trimmed by 3 bases and 0 bases, with 5 bases remaining between them.

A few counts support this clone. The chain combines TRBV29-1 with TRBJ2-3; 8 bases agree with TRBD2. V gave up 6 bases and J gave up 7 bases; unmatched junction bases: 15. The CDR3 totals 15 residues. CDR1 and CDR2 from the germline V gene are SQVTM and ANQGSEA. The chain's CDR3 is CSVTAAGGPPHTQYF. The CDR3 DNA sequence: TGCAGCGTGACCGCTGCGGGAGGACCACCGCATACGCAGTATTTT.

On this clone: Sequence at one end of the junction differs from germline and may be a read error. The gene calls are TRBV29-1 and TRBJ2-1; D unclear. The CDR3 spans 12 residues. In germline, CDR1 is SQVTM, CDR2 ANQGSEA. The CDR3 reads CSVEDQGYHPLF. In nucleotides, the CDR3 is TGCAGCGTTGAAGATCAAGGCTACCACCCCCTCTTC.

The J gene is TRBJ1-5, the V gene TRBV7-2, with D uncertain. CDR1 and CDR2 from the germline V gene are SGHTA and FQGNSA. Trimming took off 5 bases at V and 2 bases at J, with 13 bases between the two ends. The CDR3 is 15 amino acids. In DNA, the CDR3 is TGTGCCAGCAGCCGCGAGGGAGGTGGCAATCAGCCCCAGCATTTT. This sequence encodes CASSREGGGNQPQHF.

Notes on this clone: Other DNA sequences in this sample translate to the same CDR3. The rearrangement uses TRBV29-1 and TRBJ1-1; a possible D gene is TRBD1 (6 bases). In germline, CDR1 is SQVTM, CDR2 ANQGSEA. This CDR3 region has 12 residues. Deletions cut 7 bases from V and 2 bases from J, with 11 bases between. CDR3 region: CSAGQLNTEAFF. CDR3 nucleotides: TGCAGCGCAGGACAGCTTAACACTGAAGCTTTCTTT.

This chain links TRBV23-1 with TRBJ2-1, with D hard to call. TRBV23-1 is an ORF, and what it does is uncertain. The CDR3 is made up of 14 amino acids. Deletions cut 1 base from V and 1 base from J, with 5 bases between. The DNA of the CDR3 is TGCGCCAGCAGTCAATGGGCTTCCTACAATGAGCAGTTCTTC. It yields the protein CASSQWASYNEQFF.

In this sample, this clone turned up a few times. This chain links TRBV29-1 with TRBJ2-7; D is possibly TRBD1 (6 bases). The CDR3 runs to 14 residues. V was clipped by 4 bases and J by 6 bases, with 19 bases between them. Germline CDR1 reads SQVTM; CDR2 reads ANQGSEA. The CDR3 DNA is TGCAGCGTTGTGGGCGAATTTGGGGGCCTCGAGCAGTACTTC. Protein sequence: CSVVGEFGGLEQYF.

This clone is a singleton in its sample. In nucleotides, the CDR3 is TGTGCCAGCAGCTTGGGGCAGGGTAGTGGCTACACCTTC. Translating gives CASSLGQGSGYTF. This chain uses TRBV7-8 with TRBJ1-2; D may be TRBD1 (5 bases). Trimming removed 3 bases at V and 7 bases at J, with 12 bases between. This CDR3 spans 13 amino acids. Germline assignment: CDR1 SGHVS and CDR2 FQNEAQ.

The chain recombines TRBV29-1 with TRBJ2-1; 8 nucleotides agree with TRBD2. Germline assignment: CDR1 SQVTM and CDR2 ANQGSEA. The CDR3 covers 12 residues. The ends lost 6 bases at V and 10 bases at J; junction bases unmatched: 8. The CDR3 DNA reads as TGCAGCGTAGACCCGGGGGGGGAAGAGCAGTTCTTC. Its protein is CSVDPGGEEQFF.

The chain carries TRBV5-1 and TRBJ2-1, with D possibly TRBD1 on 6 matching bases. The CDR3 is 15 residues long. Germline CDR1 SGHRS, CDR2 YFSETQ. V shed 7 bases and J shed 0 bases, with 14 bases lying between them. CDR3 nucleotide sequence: TGCGCCAGCCAAATGCAGGGGAACTCCTACAATGAGCAGTTCTTC. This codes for CASQMQGNSYNEQFF. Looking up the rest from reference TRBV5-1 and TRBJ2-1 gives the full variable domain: KAGVTQTPRYLIKTRGQQVTLSCSPISGHRSVSWYQQTPGQGLQFLFEYFSETQRNKGNFPGRFSGRQFSNSRSEMNVSTLELGDSALYLCASQMQGNSYNEQFFGPGTRLTVL.

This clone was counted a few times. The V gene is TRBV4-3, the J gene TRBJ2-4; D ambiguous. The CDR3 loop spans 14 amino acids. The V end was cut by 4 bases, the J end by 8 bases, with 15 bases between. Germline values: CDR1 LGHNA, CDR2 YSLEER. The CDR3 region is CASSPMAGRDIQYF. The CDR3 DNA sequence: TGCGCCAGCAGCCCCATGGCCGGTAGGGACATTCAGTACTTC.

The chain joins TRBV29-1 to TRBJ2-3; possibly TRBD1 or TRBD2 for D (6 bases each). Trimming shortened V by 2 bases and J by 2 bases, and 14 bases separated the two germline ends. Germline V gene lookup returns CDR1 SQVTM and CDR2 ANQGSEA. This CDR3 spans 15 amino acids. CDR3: CSVEKGEDSTDTQYF. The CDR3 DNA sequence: TGCAGCGTTGAAAAGGGGGAGGACTCCACAGATACGCAGTATTTT.

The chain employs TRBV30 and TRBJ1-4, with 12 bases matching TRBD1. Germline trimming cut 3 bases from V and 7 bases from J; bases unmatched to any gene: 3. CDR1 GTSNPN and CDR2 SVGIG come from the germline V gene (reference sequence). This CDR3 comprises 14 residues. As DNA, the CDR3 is TGTGCCTGGAGGTCGGGACAGGGGGCTGAAAAACTGTTTTTT. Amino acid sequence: CAWRSGQGAEKLFF.

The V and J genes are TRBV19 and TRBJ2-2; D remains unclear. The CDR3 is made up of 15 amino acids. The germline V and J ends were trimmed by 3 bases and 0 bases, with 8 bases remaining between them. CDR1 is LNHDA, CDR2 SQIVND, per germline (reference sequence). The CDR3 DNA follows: TGTGCCAGTAGTATCCGGCAGGCGAACACCGGGGAGCTGTTTTTT. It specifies CASSIRQANTGELFF.

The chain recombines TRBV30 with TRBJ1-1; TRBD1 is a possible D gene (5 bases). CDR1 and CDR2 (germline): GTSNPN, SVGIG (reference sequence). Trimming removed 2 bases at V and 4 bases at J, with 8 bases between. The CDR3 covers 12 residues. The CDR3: CAWSRGSTEAFF. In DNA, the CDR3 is TGTGCCTGGAGTCGGGGGTCCACTGAAGCTTTCTTT.

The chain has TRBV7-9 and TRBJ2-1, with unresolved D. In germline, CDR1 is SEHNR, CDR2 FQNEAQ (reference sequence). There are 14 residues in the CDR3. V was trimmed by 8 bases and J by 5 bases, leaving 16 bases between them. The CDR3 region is CASVETARNNEQFF. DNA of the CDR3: TGTGCCAGCGTTGAGACGGCCCGAAACAATGAGCAGTTCTTC. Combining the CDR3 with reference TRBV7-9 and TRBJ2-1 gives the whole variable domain DTGVSQNPRHKITKRGQNVTFRCDPISEHNRLYWYRQTLGQGPEFLTYFQNEAQLEKSRLLSDRFSAERPKGSFSTLEIQRTEQGDSAMYLCASVETARNNEQFFGPGTRLTVL.

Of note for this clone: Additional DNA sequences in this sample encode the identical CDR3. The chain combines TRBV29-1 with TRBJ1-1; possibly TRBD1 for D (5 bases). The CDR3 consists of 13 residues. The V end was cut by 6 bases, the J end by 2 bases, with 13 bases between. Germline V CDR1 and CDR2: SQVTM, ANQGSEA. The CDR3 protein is CSVAGTVNTEAFF. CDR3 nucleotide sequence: TGCAGCGTCGCAGGGACCGTAAACACTGAAGCTTTCTTT.

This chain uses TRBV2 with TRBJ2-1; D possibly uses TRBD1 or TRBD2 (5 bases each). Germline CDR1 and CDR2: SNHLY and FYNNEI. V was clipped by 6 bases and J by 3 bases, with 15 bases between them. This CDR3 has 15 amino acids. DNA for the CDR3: TGTGCCAGCAGAGCCGCCGGGACCCGCTACAATGAGCAGTTCTTC. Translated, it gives CASRAAGTRYNEQFF. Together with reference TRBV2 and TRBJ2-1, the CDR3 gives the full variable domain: EPEVTQTPSHQVTQMGQEVILRCVPISNHLYFYWYRQILGQKVEFLVSFYNNEISEKSEIFDDQFSVERPDGSNFTLKIRSTKLEDSAMYFCASRAAGTRYNEQFFGPGTRLTVL.

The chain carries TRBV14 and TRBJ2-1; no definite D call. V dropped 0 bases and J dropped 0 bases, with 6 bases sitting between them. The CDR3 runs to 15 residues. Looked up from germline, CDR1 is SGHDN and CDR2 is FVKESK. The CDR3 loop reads CASSQDRSSYNEQFF. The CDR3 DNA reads TGTGCCAGCAGCCAAGACAGGAGCTCCTACAATGAGCAGTTCTTC.

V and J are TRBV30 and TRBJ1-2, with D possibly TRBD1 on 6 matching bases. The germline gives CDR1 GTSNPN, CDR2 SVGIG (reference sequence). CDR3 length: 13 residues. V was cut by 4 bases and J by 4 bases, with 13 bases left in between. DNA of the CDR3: TGTGCCTGGATATCACAGGGTGGCTATGGCTACACCTTC. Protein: CAWISQGGYGYTF.

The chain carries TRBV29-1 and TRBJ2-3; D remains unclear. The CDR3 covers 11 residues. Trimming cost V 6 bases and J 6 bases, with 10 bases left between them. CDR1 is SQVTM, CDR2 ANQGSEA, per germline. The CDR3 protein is CSVRHRDTQYF. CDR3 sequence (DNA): TGCAGCGTGAGACATCGGGATACGCAGTATTTT.

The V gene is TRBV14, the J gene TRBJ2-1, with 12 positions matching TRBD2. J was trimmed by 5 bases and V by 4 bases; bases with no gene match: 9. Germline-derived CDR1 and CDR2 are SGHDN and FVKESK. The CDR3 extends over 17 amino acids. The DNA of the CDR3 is TGTGCCAGCAGCCTCCTCGGACTAGCGGGACCCCACAATGAGCAGTTCTTC. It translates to CASSLLGLAGPHNEQFF.